This entry describes one T cell receptor (beta chain). The CDR3 covers 14 residues. Trimming stripped 4 bases from V and 0 bases from J, with 10 bases between. Germline V CDR1 and CDR2: SGDLS, YYNGEE. The data derive from a study of control samples from healthy donors and cancer patients. TCRdb keeps only in-frame clones here, not all; method: immunoSEQ multiplex PCR. In the table there are about 160,000 clones, about 94% of which are singletons. Source material: blood. The clonotype comes from a woman aged 40 to 49 in good health. This chain uses TRBV9 with TRBJ1-2; tentative D call: TRBD1 (5 bases). CDR3 sequence (DNA): TGTGCCAGCAGCCCGGGGGGGTCTAACTATGGCTACACCTTC. The encoded protein is CASSPGGSNYGYTF.